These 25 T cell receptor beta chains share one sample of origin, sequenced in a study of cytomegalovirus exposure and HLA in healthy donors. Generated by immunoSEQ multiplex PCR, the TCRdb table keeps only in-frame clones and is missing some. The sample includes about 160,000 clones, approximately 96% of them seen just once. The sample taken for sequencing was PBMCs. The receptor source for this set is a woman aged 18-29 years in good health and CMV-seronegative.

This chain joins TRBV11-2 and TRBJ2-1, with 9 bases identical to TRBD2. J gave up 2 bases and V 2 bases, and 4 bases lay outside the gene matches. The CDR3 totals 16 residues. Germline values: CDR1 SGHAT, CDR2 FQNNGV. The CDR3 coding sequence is TGTGCCAGCAGCTTAACAGGCGGGGGGGCCTACAATGAGCAGTTCTTC. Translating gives CASSLTGGGAYNEQFF. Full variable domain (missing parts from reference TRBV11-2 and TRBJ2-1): EAGVAQSPRYKIIEKRQSVAFWCNPISGHATLYWYQQILGQGPKLLIQFQNNGVVDDSQLPKDRFSAERLKGVDSTLKIQPAKLEDSAVYLCASSLTGGGAYNEQFFGPGTRLTVL.

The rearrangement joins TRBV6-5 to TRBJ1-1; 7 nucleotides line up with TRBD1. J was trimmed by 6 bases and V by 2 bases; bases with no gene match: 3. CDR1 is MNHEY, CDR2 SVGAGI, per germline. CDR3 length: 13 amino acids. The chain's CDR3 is CASSYRGPAEAFF. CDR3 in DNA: TGTGCCAGCAGTTACAGGGGGCCGGCTGAAGCTTTCTTT.

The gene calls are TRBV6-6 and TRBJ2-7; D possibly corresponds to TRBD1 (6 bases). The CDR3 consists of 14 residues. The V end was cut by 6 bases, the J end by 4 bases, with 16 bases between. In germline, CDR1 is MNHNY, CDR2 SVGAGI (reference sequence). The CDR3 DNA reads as TGTGCCAGCAGGAATACAGGGTTTCGGTACGAGCAGTACTTC. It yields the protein CASRNTGFRYEQYF.

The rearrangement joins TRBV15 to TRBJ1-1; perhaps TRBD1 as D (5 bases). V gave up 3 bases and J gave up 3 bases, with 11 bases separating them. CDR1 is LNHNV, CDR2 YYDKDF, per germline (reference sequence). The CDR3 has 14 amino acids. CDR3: CATSRTGEDTEAFF. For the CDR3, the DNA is TGTGCCACCAGCAGGACGGGGGAGGACACTGAAGCTTTCTTT.

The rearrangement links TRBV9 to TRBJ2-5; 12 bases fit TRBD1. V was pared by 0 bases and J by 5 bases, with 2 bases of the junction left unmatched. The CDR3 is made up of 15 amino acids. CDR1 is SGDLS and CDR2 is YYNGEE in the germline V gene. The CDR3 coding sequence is TGTGCCAGCAGCGTAGGGGACAGGGGGCGTGAGACCCAGTACTTC. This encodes CASSVGDRGRETQYF.

CDR3 protein: CASSPVLGQGIYGYTF. In DNA, the CDR3 is TGTGCCAGCAGCCCGGTACTAGGACAGGGGATCTATGGCTACACCTTC. The V call is TRBV6-6, the J call TRBJ1-2; the match to TRBD1 covers 9 bases. CDR1 is MNHNY and CDR2 is SVGAGI in the germline V gene (reference sequence). The CDR3 runs 16 residues. The V and J ends lost 6 bases and 4 bases, in that order; junction bases with no gene match: 12.

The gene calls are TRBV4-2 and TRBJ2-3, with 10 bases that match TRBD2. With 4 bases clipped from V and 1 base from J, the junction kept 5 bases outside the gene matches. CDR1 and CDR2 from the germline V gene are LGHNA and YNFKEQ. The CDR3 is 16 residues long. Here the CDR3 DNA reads TGTGCCAGCAGCCCTTGGACTAGCGGCCGCACAGATACGCAGTATTTT. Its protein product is CASSPWTSGRTDTQYF.

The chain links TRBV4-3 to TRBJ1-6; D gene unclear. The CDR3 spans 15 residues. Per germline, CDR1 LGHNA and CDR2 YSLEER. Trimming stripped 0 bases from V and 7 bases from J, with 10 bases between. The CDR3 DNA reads TGCGCCAGCAGCCAAGATGGAGTTCTCAATTCACCCCTCCACTTT. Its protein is CASSQDGVLNSPLHF.

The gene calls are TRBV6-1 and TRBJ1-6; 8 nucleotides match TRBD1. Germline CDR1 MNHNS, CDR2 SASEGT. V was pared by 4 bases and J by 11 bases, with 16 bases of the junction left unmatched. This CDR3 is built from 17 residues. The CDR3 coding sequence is TGTGCCAGCAGTGGGGGGAAGACAGGGGAAGGTACGGCACCCCTCCACTTT. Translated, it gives CASSGGKTGEGTAPLHF.

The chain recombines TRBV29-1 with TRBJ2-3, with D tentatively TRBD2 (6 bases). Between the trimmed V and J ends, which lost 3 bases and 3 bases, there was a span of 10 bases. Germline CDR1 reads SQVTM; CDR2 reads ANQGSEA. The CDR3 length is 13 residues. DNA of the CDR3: TGCAGCGTTGATGACGGGGGAACAGATACGCAGTATTTT. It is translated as CSVDDGGTDTQYF.

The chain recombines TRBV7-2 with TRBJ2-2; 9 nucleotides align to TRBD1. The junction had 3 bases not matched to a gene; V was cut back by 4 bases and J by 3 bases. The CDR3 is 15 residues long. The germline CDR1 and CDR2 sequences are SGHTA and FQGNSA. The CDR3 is CASSSGQGYTGELFF. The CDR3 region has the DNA TGTGCCAGCAGCTCCGGACAGGGGTACACCGGGGAGCTGTTTTTT.

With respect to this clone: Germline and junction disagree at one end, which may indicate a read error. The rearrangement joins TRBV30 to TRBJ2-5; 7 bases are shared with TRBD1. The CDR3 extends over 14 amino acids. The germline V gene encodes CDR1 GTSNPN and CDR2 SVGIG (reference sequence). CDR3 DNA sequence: TGTGCCTGGAGGTCGGACAGGAGTCAAGGGACCCAGTACTTC. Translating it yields CAWRSDRSQGTQYF.

CDR3 amino acids: CASSGGTPRSYEQYF. The CDR3 nucleotides read TGTGCCAGCAGTGGAGGGACCCCCCGCTCCTACGAGCAGTACTTC. V gene TRBV6-6 combines with J gene TRBJ2-7, with D possibly TRBD2 on 6 matching bases. Per the germline V gene, CDR1 is MNHNY and CDR2 is SVGAGI (reference sequence). Trimming cost V 5 bases and J 0 bases, with 14 bases left between them. This CDR3 contains 15 residues.

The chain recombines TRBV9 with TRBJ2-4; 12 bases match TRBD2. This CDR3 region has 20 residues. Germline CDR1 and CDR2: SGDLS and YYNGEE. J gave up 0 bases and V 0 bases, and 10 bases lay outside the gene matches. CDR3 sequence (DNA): TGTGCCAGCAGCGTAGAACGGACTAGCGGGGAGCAACTAGCCAAAAACATTCAGTACTTC. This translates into CASSVERTSGEQLAKNIQYF.

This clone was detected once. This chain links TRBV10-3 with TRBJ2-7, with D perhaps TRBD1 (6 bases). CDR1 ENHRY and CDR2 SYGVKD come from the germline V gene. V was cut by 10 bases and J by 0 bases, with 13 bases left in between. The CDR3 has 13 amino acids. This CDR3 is CATQDSSSYEQYF. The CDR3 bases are TGTGCCACTCAGGACAGTAGCTCCTACGAGCAGTACTTC.

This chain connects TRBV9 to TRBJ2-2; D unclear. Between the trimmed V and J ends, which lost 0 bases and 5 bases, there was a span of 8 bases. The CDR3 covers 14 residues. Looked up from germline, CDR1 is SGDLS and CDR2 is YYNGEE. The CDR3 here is CASSVVSQTGELFF. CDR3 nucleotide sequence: TGTGCCAGCAGCGTAGTTAGCCAGACCGGGGAGCTGTTTTTT. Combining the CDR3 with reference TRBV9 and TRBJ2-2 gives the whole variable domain DSGVTQTPKHLITATGQRVTLRCSPRSGDLSVYWYQQSLDQGLQFLIQYYNGEERAKGNILERFSAQQFPDLHSELNLSSLELGDSALYFCASSVVSQTGELFFGEGSRLTVL.

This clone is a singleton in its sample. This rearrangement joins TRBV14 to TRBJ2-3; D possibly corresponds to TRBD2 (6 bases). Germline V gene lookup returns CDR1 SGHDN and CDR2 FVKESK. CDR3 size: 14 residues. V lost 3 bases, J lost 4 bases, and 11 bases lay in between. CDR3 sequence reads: CASSQGGEADTQYF. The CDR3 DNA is TGTGCCAGCAGCCAGGGGGGAGAGGCAGATACGCAGTATTTT.

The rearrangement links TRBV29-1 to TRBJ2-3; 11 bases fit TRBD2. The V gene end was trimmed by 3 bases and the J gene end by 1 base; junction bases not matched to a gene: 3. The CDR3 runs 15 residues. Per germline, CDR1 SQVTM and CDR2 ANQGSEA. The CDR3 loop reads CSVERGLAGTDTQYF. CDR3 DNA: TGCAGCGTTGAGCGGGGACTAGCGGGCACAGATACGCAGTATTTT.

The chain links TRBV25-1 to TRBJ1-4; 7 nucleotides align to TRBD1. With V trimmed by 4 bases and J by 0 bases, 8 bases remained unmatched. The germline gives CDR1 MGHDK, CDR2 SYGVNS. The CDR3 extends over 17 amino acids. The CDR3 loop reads CASSGSGQIATNEKLFF. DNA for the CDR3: TGTGCCAGCAGTGGGTCGGGACAGATTGCAACTAATGAAAAACTGTTTTTT.

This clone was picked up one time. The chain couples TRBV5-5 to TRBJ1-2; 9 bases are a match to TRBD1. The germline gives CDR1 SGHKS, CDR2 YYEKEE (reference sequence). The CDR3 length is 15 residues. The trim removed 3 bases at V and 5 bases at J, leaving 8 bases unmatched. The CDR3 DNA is TGTGCCAGCAGCTCACTTCCGGGACAGGGTTATGGCTACACCTTC. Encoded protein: CASSSLPGQGYGYTF.

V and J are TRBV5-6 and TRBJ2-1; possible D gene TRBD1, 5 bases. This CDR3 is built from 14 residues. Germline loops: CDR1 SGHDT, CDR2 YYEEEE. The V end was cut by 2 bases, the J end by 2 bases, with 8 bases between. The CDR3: CASSFDSAYNEQFF. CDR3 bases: TGTGCCAGCAGCTTCGACAGCGCCTACAATGAGCAGTTCTTC.

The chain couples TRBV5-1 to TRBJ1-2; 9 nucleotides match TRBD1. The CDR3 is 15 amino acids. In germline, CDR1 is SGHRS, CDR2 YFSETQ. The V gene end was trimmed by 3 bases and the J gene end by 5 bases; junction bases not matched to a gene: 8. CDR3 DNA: TGCGCCAGCAGCTGGGAAACCGGGACAGGGTATGGCTACACCTTC. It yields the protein CASSWETGTGYGYTF.

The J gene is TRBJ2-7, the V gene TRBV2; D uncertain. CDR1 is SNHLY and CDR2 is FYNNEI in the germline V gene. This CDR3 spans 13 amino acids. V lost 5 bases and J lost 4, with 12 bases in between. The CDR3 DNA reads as TGTGCCAGCAGTCCTACTCTTAATTACGAGCAGTACTTC. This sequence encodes CASSPTLNYEQYF.

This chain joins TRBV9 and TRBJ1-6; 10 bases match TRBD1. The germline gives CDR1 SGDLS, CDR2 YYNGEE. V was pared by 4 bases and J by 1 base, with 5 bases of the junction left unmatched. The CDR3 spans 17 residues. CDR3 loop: CASSRTGGVSYNSPLHF. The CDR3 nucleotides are TGTGCCAGCAGCCGGACAGGGGGAGTTTCCTATAATTCACCCCTCCACTTT.

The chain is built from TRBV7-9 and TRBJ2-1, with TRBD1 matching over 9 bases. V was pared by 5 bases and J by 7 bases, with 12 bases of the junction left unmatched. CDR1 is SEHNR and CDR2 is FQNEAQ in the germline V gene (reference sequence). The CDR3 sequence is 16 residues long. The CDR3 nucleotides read TGTGCCAGCAGCCTCGTAGGGACAGGGTATGGGAATGAGCAGTTCTTC. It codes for CASSLVGTGYGNEQFF.